The 26 T cell receptor beta chains given below trace back to one sample, sequenced in a study of beta chain features in type 1 diabetes. Their cognate antigens are unknown. Whole-study findings and limits: Shortening of TCRB CDR3s, moderate but significant, appeared in all four CD4+ subsets of Type 1 diabetes patients.

The study reverse transcribed the entire isolated RNA, so it sequenced expressed TCRB transcripts. The table came from immunoSEQ multiplex PCR; TCRdb's copy has only in-frame clones and leaves some out. The data contain 130,000 to 150,000 clones, 10% to 15% of them singletons. The sequenced sample was central memory CD4+ T cells from blood. Receptor source: a man aged 18 to 35 with type 1 diabetes.

This clone was seen just once. The chain links TRBV28 to TRBJ1-2, with 8 positions matching TRBD1. Germline CDR1 is MDHEN and CDR2 is SYDVKM. This CDR3 comprises 12 residues. The V segment lost 3 bases and the J segment 9 bases; nucleotides outside the gene matches: 3. The CDR3 protein is CASSFRGQSYTF. CDR3 bases: TGTGCCAGCAGTTTCAGGGGGCAAAGCTACACCTTC.

This clone was observed a handful of times. The chain has TRBV28 and TRBJ1-2; D remains ambiguous. This CDR3 region has 14 residues. The V end was cut by 5 bases, the J end by 0 bases, with 10 bases between. Germline V gene lookup returns CDR1 MDHEN and CDR2 SYDVKM. In DNA form, the CDR3 reads TGTGCCAGCAGTATCATTTTAGCTAACTATGGCTACACCTTC. Its translation is CASSIILANYGYTF.

This clone showed up just a few times. This may come from a read error, since a much larger clone is one base off. The chain combines TRBV10-3 with TRBJ2-5; D call uncertain. CDR3 size: 13 residues. CDR1 and CDR2 (germline): ENHRY, SYGVKD. The CDR3 region has the DNA TGTGCCAGCAGTGAGTCGGTAGTAGAGACCCAGTACTTC. As protein: CASSESVVETQYF.

This clone was found a few times. The chain carries TRBV30 and TRBJ1-5; D is undetermined. The CDR3 covers 13 residues. Germline V CDR1 and CDR2: GTSNPN, SVGIG (reference sequence). Deletions cut 5 bases from V and 2 bases from J, with 10 bases between. The CDR3 sequence: CAWDDRGNQPQHF. CDR3 in DNA: TGTGCCTGGGACGATAGGGGCAATCAGCCCCAGCATTTT.

This clone was seen a few times. This chain connects TRBV7-8 to TRBJ1-1; D is possibly TRBD1 (5 bases). Germline-derived CDR1 and CDR2 are SGHVS and FQNEAQ. The CDR3 consists of 13 residues. V shed 2 bases and J shed 9 bases, with 13 bases lying between them. CDR3: CASSLTTDDKAFF. CDR3 nucleotides: TGTGCCAGCAGCTTAACGACAGACGATAAAGCTTTCTTT.

Worth noting for this clone: A much more abundant neighbour one base away suggests this may be a read error. V usage is TRBV6-5 and J usage is TRBJ2-7; D remains ambiguous. Trimming left V 4 bases short and J 4 bases short, with 5 bases between. This CDR3 has 11 amino acids. The germline gives CDR1 MNHEY, CDR2 SVGAGI. The CDR3 DNA reads TGTGCCAGCAGTTTAGGTTACGAGCAGTACTTC. Translating it yields CASSLGYEQYF.

The count of this clone is one. This chain uses TRBV11-3 with TRBJ2-2; D is perhaps TRBD2 (5 bases). Per germline, CDR1 SGHNT and CDR2 YENEEA. Trimming removed 8 bases at V and 6 bases at J, with 7 bases between. The CDR3 covers 11 residues. The CDR3 nucleotides read TGTGCCAGCGAGAGGGCCGGGGAGCTGTTTTTT. This encodes CASERAGELFF.

V is TRBV6-5 and J is TRBJ1-4; TRBD1 agrees at 7 bases. J was trimmed by 4 bases and V by 0 bases; bases with no gene match: 2. The CDR3 is 15 amino acids. Germline CDR1 and CDR2: MNHEY and SVGAGI. For the CDR3, the DNA is TGTGCCAGCAGTTACTCCGGGACAGATAATGAAAAACTGTTTTTT. Its protein is CASSYSGTDNEKLFF.

This chain connects TRBV10-3 to TRBJ1-2; no clear D gene. There are 12 residues in the CDR3. V lost 2 bases and J 7 bases, leaving 8 bases between the germline ends. Per germline, CDR1 ENHRY and CDR2 SYGVKD. CDR3 amino acids: CAISEAEGGYTF. The DNA for the CDR3 is TGTGCCATCAGTGAGGCGGAGGGTGGCTACACCTTC.

The gene calls are TRBV27 and TRBJ2-3, with a tentative D call TRBD2 (7 bases). With 4 bases removed from V and 1 base from J, the gap between germline ends came to 21 bases. This CDR3 spans 18 amino acids. CDR1 is MNHEY and CDR2 is SMNVEV in the germline V gene (reference sequence). For the CDR3, the DNA is TGTGCCAGCAGTTCCCATCCTTGGGCGGGGGCAGGCACAGATACGCAGTATTTT. Protein sequence: CASSSHPWAGAGTDTQYF.

In its sample, this clone was seen many times. V is TRBV12-5 and J is TRBJ2-3, with 7 bases that match TRBD1. CDR1 and CDR2 from the germline V gene are LGHNT and FRNRAP. V trimming: 6 bases; J trimming: 9 bases; junction bases outside the gene matches: 9. This CDR3 spans 13 amino acids. DNA of the CDR3: TGTGCTAGTGGCCAAGGGGGCCTCGGGACGCAGTATTTT. Protein sequence: CASGQGGLGTQYF.

The chain couples TRBV19 to TRBJ2-6; D possibly corresponds to TRBD1 (5 bases). V was pared by 3 bases and J by 2 bases, with 8 bases between. From germline, CDR1 is LNHDA and CDR2 SQIVND (reference sequence). CDR3 length: 15 residues. The CDR3 spells CASSIGQPGANVLTF. DNA of the CDR3: TGTGCCAGTAGTATTGGACAACCTGGGGCCAACGTCCTGACTTTC.

As for this clone: The same CDR3 can be traced to other DNA sequences in this sample. This sequence joins TRBV30 and TRBJ1-5; no firm D call. Germline V CDR1 and CDR2: GTSNPN, SVGIG (reference sequence). The CDR3 runs to 13 residues. V lost 3 bases and J 0 bases, leaving 6 bases between the germline ends. The CDR3 coding sequence is TGTGCCTGGAGGGTTGATAGCAATCAGCCCCAGCATTTT. It translates to CAWRVDSNQPQHF.

J is TRBJ2-3 and V is TRBV5-4, with D possibly being TRBD1 (5 bases). V was cut by 1 base and J by 1 base, with 7 bases left in between. Germline V gives CDR1 SGHNT, CDR2 YYREEE (reference sequence). The CDR3 extends over 14 amino acids. Here the CDR3 reads CASSLLGGTDTQYF. CDR3 coding DNA: TGTGCCAGCAGCTTGTTAGGGGGCACAGATACGCAGTATTTT.

This chain connects TRBV29-1 to TRBJ1-5, with 8 bases fitting TRBD1. CDR1 and CDR2 (germline): SQVTM, ANQGSEA. V lost 6 bases to trimming and J lost 2 bases; unmatched junction nucleotides: 6. The CDR3 has 14 amino acids. CDR3 sequence: CSVSGGDGNQPQHF. The CDR3 DNA sequence: TGCAGCGTATCAGGGGGCGACGGCAATCAGCCCCAGCATTTT.

V gene TRBV30 combines with J gene TRBJ1-1; D call uncertain. The CDR3 spans 16 residues. Looked up from germline, CDR1 is GTSNPN and CDR2 is SVGIG (reference sequence). Trimming took 3 bases from V and 0 from J, leaving 17 bases between them. DNA for the CDR3: TGTGCCTGGAGCGACCTCCTCGGACGGATGAACACTGAAGCTTTCTTT. This encodes CAWSDLLGRMNTEAFF.

This chain joins TRBV9 and TRBJ1-1; weak D call: TRBD1 (5 bases). Trimming took off 4 bases at V and 4 bases at J, with 11 bases between the two ends. The V gene's germline CDR1 is SGDLS and CDR2 YYNGEE. CDR3 length: 13 residues. The DNA of the CDR3 is TGTGCCAGCAGCTTGAATGGGGGCACTGAAGCTTTCTTT. Translation: CASSLNGGTEAFF.

This clone has just a few counts. The rearrangement uses TRBV6-6 and TRBJ1-6; 7 bases match TRBD1. Germline CDR1 and CDR2: MNHNY and SVGAGI (reference sequence). The CDR3 contains 15 residues. The ends lost 6 bases at V and 7 bases at J; junction bases unmatched: 9. CDR3 loop: CASSQSRGRNSPLHF. In DNA, the CDR3 is TGTGCCAGCAGCCAAAGCAGGGGGAGGAATTCACCCCTCCACTTT.

This chain links TRBV7-2 with TRBJ2-3; TRBD2 agrees at 14 bases. Germline trimming cut 1 base from V and 9 bases from J; bases unmatched to any gene: 3. The CDR3 is 15 amino acids. The germline V gene has CDR1 SGHTA and CDR2 FQGNSA. The CDR3 region is CASSLVGTSGGTQYF. DNA for the CDR3: TGTGCCAGCAGCTTAGTTGGGACTAGCGGGGGAACGCAGTATTTT.

The gene calls are TRBV11-2 and TRBJ2-3; TRBD1 matches 10 bases. The CDR3 covers 15 residues. The trim removed 6 bases at V and 3 bases at J, leaving 6 bases unmatched. Germline CDR1 SGHAT, CDR2 FQNNGV. CDR3 DNA: TGTGCCAGCAGTACTGGACAGGGGGAAACAGATACGCAGTATTTT. Protein: CASSTGQGETDTQYF.

The chain recombines TRBV14 with TRBJ2-1; the D gene could be TRBD1 or TRBD2 (5 bases each). Germline CDR1 SGHDN, CDR2 FVKESK. The CDR3 is 15 amino acids. Deletions cut 7 bases from V and 1 base from J, with 14 bases between. CDR3 residues: CASNRGSGSYNEQFF. CDR3 DNA: TGTGCCAGCAACCGAGGGTCAGGGTCCTACAATGAGCAGTTCTTC.

The gene calls are TRBV10-3 and TRBJ2-7; 9 bases fit TRBD1. Germline CDR1 is ENHRY and CDR2 is SYGVKD. The CDR3 contains 15 residues. V shed 0 bases and J 5 bases; nucleotides not matched to a gene: 5. CDR3 amino acids: CAISESQGALDEQYF. CDR3 coding DNA: TGTGCCATCAGTGAGTCACAGGGGGCTCTTGACGAGCAGTACTTC.

The V gene is TRBV27, the J gene TRBJ2-5, with 9 bases lining up with TRBD1. Looked up from germline, CDR1 is MNHEY and CDR2 is SMNVEV (reference sequence). The CDR3 consists of 16 residues. The V segment lost 7 bases and the J segment 3 bases; nucleotides outside the gene matches: 12. The CDR3 DNA follows: TGTGCCAGCAAGAGAGGAACGGGACAGGGAGAAGAGACCCAGTACTTC. As protein: CASKRGTGQGEETQYF.

The chain recombines TRBV27 with TRBJ1-2, with no clear D. With 2 bases removed from V and 0 bases from J, the gap between germline ends came to 7 bases. Germline V lookup: CDR1 MNHEY, CDR2 SMNVEV (reference sequence). The CDR3 runs 14 residues. In DNA, the CDR3 is TGTGCCAGCAGTTTAACGGGAGCTAACTATGGCTACACCTTC. Translation gives CASSLTGANYGYTF.

This clone has only a few counts. The rearrangement joins TRBV25-1 to TRBJ1-1; a possible D gene is TRBD1 (6 bases). In germline, CDR1 is MGHDK, CDR2 SYGVNS. The CDR3 spans 14 residues. Trimming left V 4 bases short and J 6 bases short, with 15 bases between. DNA of the CDR3: TGTGCCAGCAGTGTCTCGACAGGAAGGGCTGAAGCTTTCTTT. Translation gives CASSVSTGRAEAFF.

The chain is built from TRBV10-1 and TRBJ2-7, with D possibly matching TRBD1 (6 bases). The V end lost 9 bases, the J end lost 5 bases, and 20 bases lay between the germline ends. The CDR3 runs 14 residues. CDR1 WNHNN and CDR2 SYGVQD come from the germline V gene (reference sequence). Here the CDR3 DNA reads TGCGCCAGTATAATACAGGGACGACTGGACGAGCAGTACTTC. This codes for CASIIQGRLDEQYF.